This T cell receptor beta chain was sequenced for a study of T cell clonotyping in hematopoietic cell transplantation. Some clones are missing from TCRdb's copy, which holds only in-frame ones; the method was immunoSEQ multiplex PCR. In the table there are some 5,900 clones, approximately 78% of which are singletons. Blood collection times were about day -28 and days 30, 100, 180 posttransplant. Germline CDR1 is MNHEY and CDR2 is SVGAGI. The CDR3 contains 13 residues. V gave up 8 bases and J gave up 1 base, with 9 bases separating them. With regard to this clone: The antigen is undetermined.

Findings and caveats of the study: Graft donor and pretransplant recipient Inverse Simpson Index values predicted broader posttransplant TCR diversity. At the given depth, recipient repertoires were over 95% de novo clonotypes. Pathologically expanded recipient clonotypes increased progressively from day 30 to day 180 as diversity fell.

The V gene is TRBV6-5, the J gene TRBJ1-5; D is uncertain. The input for sequencing was peripheral blood mononuclear cells, taken 180 days after allogeneic stem cell transplant. This TCR was sampled from a male patient aged 70 to 79 who had an allogeneic stem cell transplant from an unrelated donor, so T cells may come from the graft donor. Some clones in this sample may be carry-over from other donors' samples. DNA for the CDR3: TGTGCCAGCCGGACGGGGAGCAATCAGCCCCAGCATTTT. This translates into CASRTGSNQPQHF.